These T cell receptor beta chains were read from a single sample in a study of cytomegalovirus exposure and HLA in healthy donors. Generated by immunoSEQ multiplex PCR, the TCRdb table keeps only in-frame clones and is missing some. The table has fewer than 200,000 clones, roughly four fifths seen once. The specimen was PBMCs. The receptor set was obtained from a young woman in good health and CMV-seropositive. The CDR3 runs from the conserved cysteine through the conserved F or W. A D gene is named only where the DNA matches it firmly. Clone size is not always given. Where it is, it says once, few, many or a class for expanded clones.

.	once	TRBV18	TRBJ1-2	TGTGCCAGCTCACCACCCGCAGGGAACTATGGCTACACCTTC	CASSPPAGNYGYTF
.	.	TRBV7-3	TRBJ2-4	TGTGCCAGCAGCTTAAGTTCCGGCAGGGGTTCACAAAACATTCAGTACTTC	CASSLSSGRGSQNIQYF
.	.	TRBV29-1	TRBJ1-2	TGCAGCGTTTCCCCAGGGGACGCAGTCTATGGCTACACCTTC	CSVSPGDAVYGYTF
.	few	TRBV6-6	TRBJ1-2	TGTGCCAGCAGCCCGTCGATAGGTCTGACGGGAAGCTACACCTTC	CASSPSIGLTGSYTF
TRBD2	.	TRBV27	TRBJ2-1	TGTGCCAGCAGCTCTATTACTAGCGGGGGTATAGATGAGCAGTTCTTC	CASSSITSGGIDEQFF
.	.	TRBV7-9	TRBJ2-5	TGTGCCAGCAGCCCAGGGGACCCGACCCAGTACTTC	CASSPGDPTQYF
TRBD2	once	TRBV10-3	TRBJ2-3	TGTGCCATCAGGAACGGGGGGGCAGATACGCAGTATTTT	CAIRNGGADTQYF
.	.	TRBV18	TRBJ2-1	TGTGCCAGCCCTCTTGCTAGGGGCAGCTCCTACAATGAGCAGTTCTTC	CASPLARGSSYNEQFF
.	.	TRBV19	TRBJ2-1	TGTGCCAGTAGGCATCCCGGGACTCAAGGCCATGAGCAGTTCTTC	CASRHPGTQGHEQFF
TRBD2	.	TRBV4-2	TRBJ2-2	TGTGCCAGCAGCCCCTACTCGACTAGCGAGCAGACGAACACCGGGGAGCTGTTTTTT	CASSPYSTSEQTNTGELFF